The entry below gives a single TCR beta chain sequence along with its context. The antigen is not known. In the same sample, other DNA sequences code for this CDR3. The sample comes from a study of OX40 agonist ivuxolimab in advanced cancers. Whole-study results and caveats: Low normalized T-cell clonal expansion was also seen in some nonresponders. Mean expanded clone counts were higher in CD8+ than CD4+ T cells.

The method was immunoSEQ multiplex PCR; TCRdb's version includes in-frame clones alone and lacks a portion of them. The sample contains fewer than 85,000 clones, less than 90% of which appear only once. This CDR3 is 15 amino acids long. Germline CDR1 SGHRS, CDR2 YFSETQ. V lost 1 base to trimming and J lost 2 bases; unmatched junction nucleotides: 2. This TCR came from an adult with an advanced solid tumor such as melanoma, head and neck, liver or kidney cancer. The chain carries TRBV5-1 and TRBJ1-4; TRBD1 matches 7 bases. Here the sequenced sample was CD4+ or CD8+ T cells sorted from blood, taken in a trial of the OX40 agonist ivuxolimab. CDR3 residues: CASSLTGATNEKLFF. CDR3 nucleotide sequence: TGCGCCAGCAGCTTGACAGGGGCCACTAATGAAAAACTGTTTTTT.